This passage covers 15 T cell receptor beta chains from one sample sequenced in a study of PD-L1 blockade in urothelial cancer. Time point: pretreatment peripheral blood. Libraries were prepared by immunoSEQ multiplex PCR; TCRdb keeps only in-frame clonotypes and omits some of them. The sample lists 70,000 to 95,000 clones; around 84% were seen once. The material sequenced was PBMCs, taken around atezolizumab (anti-PD-L1) treatment. The receptors derive from a man aged 60-69 years with urothelial cancer.

The chain has TRBV15 and TRBJ2-2; no firm D call. Looked up from germline, CDR1 is LNHNV and CDR2 is YYDKDF (reference sequence). V was cut by 2 bases and J by 0 bases, with 10 bases left in between. This CDR3 has 16 residues. This chain's CDR3 is CATSRHLDTNTGELFF. The CDR3 DNA is TGTGCCACCAGCAGACATCTCGACACGAACACCGGGGAGCTGTTTTTT.

CDR3: CASSFRPVAASGNTIYF. CDR3 nucleotides: TGTGCCAGCAGCTTTCGCCCCGTGGCGGCGTCTGGAAACACCATATATTTT. V gene TRBV7-8 combines with J gene TRBJ1-3; no definite D call. CDR3 length: 17 amino acids. Trimming removed 3 bases at V and 1 base at J, with 16 bases between. Germline V gene sequence: CDR1 SGHVS, CDR2 FQNEAQ. The full variable domain, its missing parts supplied by reference TRBV7-8 and TRBJ1-3, is GAGVSQSPRYKVAKRGQDVALRCDPISGHVSLFWYQQALGQGPEFLTYFQNEAQLDKSGLPSDRFFAERPEGSVSTLKIQRTQQEDSAVYLCASSFRPVAASGNTIYFGEGSWLTVV.

The chain has TRBV19 and TRBJ1-2, with D unclear. The CDR3 extends over 13 amino acids. The germline CDR1 and CDR2 sequences are LNHDA and SQIVND (reference sequence). Trimming took off 1 base at V and 8 bases at J, with 11 bases between the two ends. In DNA form, the CDR3 reads TGTGCCAGTAGTATAGTCCAAGGCGGAGGCTACACCTTC. Its protein product is CASSIVQGGGYTF.

V gene TRBV11-2 combines with J gene TRBJ2-6; D remains unclear. Germline CDR1 and CDR2: SGHAT and FQNNGV. V was trimmed by 2 bases and J by 0 bases, leaving 17 bases between them. The CDR3 has 19 residues. The DNA for the CDR3 is TGTGCCAGCAGCTTAATGGGCAAGACAATTAGCTCTGGGGCCAACGTCCTGACTTTC. It specifies CASSLMGKTISSGANVLTF.

This sequence joins TRBV7-9 and TRBJ2-7; 8 bases agree with TRBD1. Germline V CDR1 and CDR2: SEHNR, FQNEAQ (reference sequence). The trim removed 5 bases at V and 5 bases at J, leaving 11 bases unmatched. The CDR3 covers 15 residues. CDR3 DNA sequence: TGTGCCAGCAGCGCCCGGGACAGGCTTCCCCACGAGCAGTACTTC. The encoded protein is CASSARDRLPHEQYF.

This chain connects TRBV7-7 to TRBJ2-6, with D unclear. Per the germline V gene, CDR1 is SSHAT and CDR2 is FNYEAQ (reference sequence). V shed 5 bases and J shed 1 base, with 9 bases lying between them. The CDR3 runs 15 residues. The CDR3 is CASSPGLSGANVLTF. The CDR3 DNA follows: TGTGCCAGCAGCCCAGGATTGTCTGGGGCCAACGTCCTGACTTTC.

CDR3 DNA sequence: TGTGCCAGCAGTTGGCAACGGGACACTGAAGCTTTCTTT. Protein sequence: CASSWQRDTEAFF. The J gene is TRBJ1-1, the V gene TRBV6-5; D unresolved. V was trimmed by 4 bases and J by 3 bases, leaving 9 bases between them. The CDR3 spans 13 residues. CDR1 is MNHEY and CDR2 is SVGAGI in the germline V gene.

The CDR3 coding sequence is TGTGCCAGCAGCCCACAGGGGGAAGGGGATACGCAGTATTTT. It codes for CASSPQGEGDTQYF. J is TRBJ2-3 and V is TRBV7-2, with 8 bases lining up with TRBD1. The V segment lost 5 bases and the J segment 6 bases; nucleotides outside the gene matches: 7. CDR3 length equals 14 residues. Germline CDR1 reads SGHTA; CDR2 reads FQGNSA.

This chain connects TRBV27 to TRBJ1-5, with TRBD1 identical over 7 bases. Germline lookup yields CDR1 MNHEY and CDR2 SMNVEV (reference sequence). V shed 5 bases and J 6 bases; nucleotides not matched to a gene: 10. The CDR3 consists of 15 residues. CDR3 in amino acids: CASSPDRARGQPQHF. The CDR3 DNA sequence: TGTGCCAGCAGTCCCGACAGGGCCCGAGGTCAGCCCCAGCATTTT.

In its sample, this clone was seen once. The chain links TRBV7-2 to TRBJ2-7; D remains unclear. Between the trimmed V and J ends, which lost 2 bases and 1 base, there was a span of 3 bases. The CDR3 length is 12 residues. The germline V gene encodes CDR1 SGHTA and CDR2 FQGNSA. The CDR3 nucleotides read TGTGCCAGCAGCTTACAGTCCTACGAGCAGTACTTC. It codes for CASSLQSYEQYF.

The genes are TRBV7-9 and TRBJ2-3; 8 nucleotides agree with TRBD2. V was pared by 5 bases and J by 2 bases, with 9 bases of the junction left unmatched. This CDR3 spans 16 amino acids. The germline gives CDR1 SEHNR, CDR2 FQNEAQ (reference sequence). The CDR3, as DNA: TGTGCCAGCAGCCCTTATAGCGGGACCCTCACAGATACGCAGTATTTT. This gives the protein CASSPYSGTLTDTQYF.

The CDR3 nucleotides are TGTGCCAGCAGTGAAGGGCGGGGGGGACTTTACAATGAGCAGTTCTTC. It is translated as CASSEGRGGLYNEQFF. The chain has TRBV6-1 and TRBJ2-1, with 9 bases matching TRBD2. The CDR3 extends over 16 amino acids. The V gene end was trimmed by 1 base and the J gene end by 4 bases; junction bases not matched to a gene: 5. Per the germline V gene, CDR1 is MNHNS and CDR2 is SASEGT.

CDR3 amino acids: CAISELSGGRTGELFF. Written as DNA, the CDR3 is TGTGCCATCAGTGAGTTATCAGGGGGAAGAACCGGGGAGCTGTTTTTT. The chain carries TRBV10-3 and TRBJ2-2, with TRBD1 identical over 7 bases. The V gene's germline CDR1 is ENHRY and CDR2 SYGVKD. The CDR3 length is 16 residues. The junction had 7 bases not matched to a gene; V was cut back by 1 base and J by 5 bases.

This chain connects TRBV7-3 to TRBJ2-2, with 7 bases that match TRBD1. Germline V CDR1 and CDR2: SGHTA, FQGTGA. This CDR3 is 16 amino acids long. V was pared by 4 bases and J by 1 base, with 6 bases of the junction left unmatched. The CDR3 protein is CASSSAGTVNTGELFF. The CDR3 nucleotides read TGTGCCAGCAGCTCGGCCGGGACAGTGAACACCGGGGAGCTGTTTTTT.

This clone was seen only once. J is TRBJ1-2 and V is TRBV6-1; D call uncertain. This CDR3 has 11 residues. Trimming cost V 5 bases and J 3 bases, with 4 bases left between them. Germline-derived CDR1 and CDR2 are MNHNS and SASEGT. CDR3 nucleotide sequence: TGTGCCAGCAGTTCAGACTATGGCTACACCTTC. It is translated as CASSSDYGYTF.